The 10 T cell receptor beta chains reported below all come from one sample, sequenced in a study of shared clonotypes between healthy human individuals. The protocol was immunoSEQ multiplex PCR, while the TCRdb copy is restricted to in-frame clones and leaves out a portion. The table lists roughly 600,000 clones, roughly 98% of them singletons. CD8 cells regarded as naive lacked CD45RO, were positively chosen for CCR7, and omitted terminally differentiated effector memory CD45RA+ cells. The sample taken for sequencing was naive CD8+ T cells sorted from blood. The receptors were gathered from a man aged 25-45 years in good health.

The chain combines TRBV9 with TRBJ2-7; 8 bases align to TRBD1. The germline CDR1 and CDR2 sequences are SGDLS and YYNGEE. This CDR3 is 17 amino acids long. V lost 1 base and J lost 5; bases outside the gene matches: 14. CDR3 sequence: CASSVNMGTGVWDEQYF. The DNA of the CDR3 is TGTGCCAGCAGCGTAAATATGGGGACAGGTGTCTGGGACGAGCAGTACTTC. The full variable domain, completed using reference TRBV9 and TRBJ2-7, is DSGVTQTPKHLITATGQRVTLRCSPRSGDLSVYWYQQSLDQGLQFLIQYYNGEERAKGNILERFSAQQFPDLHSELNLSSLELGDSALYFCASSVNMGTGVWDEQYFGPGTRLTVT.

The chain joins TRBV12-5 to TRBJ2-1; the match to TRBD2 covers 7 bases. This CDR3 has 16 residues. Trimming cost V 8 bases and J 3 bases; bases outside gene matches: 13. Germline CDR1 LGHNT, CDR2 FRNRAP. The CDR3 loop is CASLPEAGIHYNEQFF. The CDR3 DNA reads TGTGCTAGTCTACCTGAAGCGGGAATACACTACAATGAGCAGTTCTTC.

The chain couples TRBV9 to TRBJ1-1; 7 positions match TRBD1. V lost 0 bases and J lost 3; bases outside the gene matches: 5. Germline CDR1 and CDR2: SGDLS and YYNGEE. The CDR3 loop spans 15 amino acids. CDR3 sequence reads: CASSVVAGGHTEAFF. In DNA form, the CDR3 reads TGTGCCAGCAGCGTAGTGGCAGGGGGGCACACTGAAGCTTTCTTT.

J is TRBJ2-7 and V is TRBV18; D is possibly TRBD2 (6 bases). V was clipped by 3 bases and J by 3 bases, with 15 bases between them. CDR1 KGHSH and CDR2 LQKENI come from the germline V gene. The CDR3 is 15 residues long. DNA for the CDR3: TGTGCCAGCTCACCCCGGACTACCACCATCTACGAGCAGTACTTC. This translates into CASSPRTTTIYEQYF.

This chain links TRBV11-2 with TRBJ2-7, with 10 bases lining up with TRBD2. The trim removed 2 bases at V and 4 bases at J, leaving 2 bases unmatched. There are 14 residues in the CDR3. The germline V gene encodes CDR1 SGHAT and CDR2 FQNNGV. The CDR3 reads CASSLTSGTYEQYF. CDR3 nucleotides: TGTGCCAGCAGCTTAACTAGCGGGACATACGAGCAGTACTTC.

The CDR3 region is CASSPRDLPPYEQYF. The CDR3 region has the DNA TGTGCCAGCAGCCCGAGGGACCTCCCCCCCTACGAGCAGTACTTC. The gene calls are TRBV7-9 and TRBJ2-7, with D perhaps matching TRBD1 or TRBD2 (5 bases each). Trimming stripped 5 bases from V and 2 bases from J, with 16 bases between. This CDR3 is 15 amino acids long. Germline V gene data show CDR1 as SEHNR and CDR2 as FQNEAQ (reference sequence). Variable domain in full (rest from reference TRBV7-9 and TRBJ2-7): DTGVSQNPRHKITKRGQNVTFRCDPISEHNRLYWYRQTLGQGPEFLTYFQNEAQLEKSRLLSDRFSAERPKGSFSTLEIQRTEQGDSAMYLCASSPRDLPPYEQYFGPGTRLTVT.

The CDR3 is CSVIPTGATNEKLFF. DNA of the CDR3: TGCAGCGTAATTCCAACAGGAGCAACTAATGAAAAACTGTTTTTT. This chain uses TRBV29-1 with TRBJ1-4; TRBD1 might be the D (5 bases). The CDR3 extends over 15 amino acids. CDR1 is SQVTM and CDR2 is ANQGSEA in the germline V gene. V lost 6 bases and J lost 0, with 14 bases in between.

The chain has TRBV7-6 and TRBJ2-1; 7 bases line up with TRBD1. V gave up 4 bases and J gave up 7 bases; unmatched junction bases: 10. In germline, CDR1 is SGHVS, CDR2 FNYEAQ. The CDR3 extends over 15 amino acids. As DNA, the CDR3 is TGTGCCAGCAGCTCCCCTCTTTCGACAGGGAATGAGCAGTTCTTC. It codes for CASSSPLSTGNEQFF.

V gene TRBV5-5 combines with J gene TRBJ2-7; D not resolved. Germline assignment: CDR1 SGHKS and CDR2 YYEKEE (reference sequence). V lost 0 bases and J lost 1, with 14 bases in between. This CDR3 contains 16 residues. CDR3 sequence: CASSLAGQTTSYEQYF. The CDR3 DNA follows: TGTGCCAGCAGCTTGGCCGGGCAGACCACATCCTACGAGCAGTACTTC.

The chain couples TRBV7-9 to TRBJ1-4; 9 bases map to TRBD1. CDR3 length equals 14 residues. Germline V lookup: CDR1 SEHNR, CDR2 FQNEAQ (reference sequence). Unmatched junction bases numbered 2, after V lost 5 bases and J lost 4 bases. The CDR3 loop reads CASSGTGINEKLFF. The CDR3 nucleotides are TGTGCCAGCAGCGGGACAGGGATTAATGAAAAACTGTTTTTT.